What follows are 11 T cell receptor beta chains derived from one specimen sequenced in a study of T cell repertoires in cytomegalovirus infection. Their specific antigens are unknown. TCRdb recomputed calls from the reads with MiXCR, one row per CDR3 protein. This table holds 640,000 or so distinct CDR3 sequences, around 32% found once. This material consisted of cultured PBMCs, taken from culture after CMV antigen stimulation. The receptors were sampled from a human donor in good health (CMV status not recorded). Some clones in this sample may be carry-over from other donors' samples.

The rearrangement uses TRBV6-2 or TRBV6-3 and TRBJ2-5; TRBD2 matches 7 bases. Germline V gene lookup returns CDR1 MNHEY and CDR2 SVGEGT. V lost 5 bases and J lost 2; bases outside the gene matches: 11. CDR3 length equals 16 residues. CDR3 residues: CASSPLGTKIQETQYF. CDR3 nucleotide sequence: TGTGCCAGCAGTCCCCTGGGGACTAAAATACAAGAGACCCAGTACTTC.

This clonotype was counted a few times. Germline is not matched at one junction end, which may reflect a read error. The rearrangement uses TRBV4-1 and TRBJ1-1; D unresolved. The CDR3 totals 15 residues. The germline CDR1 and CDR2 sequences are MGHRA and YSYEKL. CDR3 coding DNA: TGCGCCAGCAGGCAAGTCGGACCGTTGAACACTGAAGCTTTCTTT. It specifies CASRQVGPLNTEAFF.

The chain couples TRBV15 to TRBJ2-7; D is unclear. Trimming took 0 bases from V and 7 from J, leaving 10 bases between them. The CDR3 is made up of 13 amino acids. CDR1 and CDR2 from the germline V gene are LNHNV and YYDKDF (reference sequence). CDR3 in amino acids: CATSRDPLREQYF. In nucleotides, the CDR3 is TGTGCCACCAGCAGAGATCCCCTTCGTGAGCAGTACTTC.

This clonotype was counted a single time. The chain joins TRBV7-6 to TRBJ1-4, with D possibly matching TRBD1 (5 bases). The CDR3 covers 15 residues. CDR1 SGHVS and CDR2 FNYEAQ come from the germline V gene. The V and J ends lost 5 bases and 7 bases respectively, with 17 bases between them. CDR3 amino acids: CASSADGRVGEKLFF. For the CDR3, the DNA is TGTGCCAGCAGCGCTGATGGCAGGGTTGGTGAAAAACTGTTTTTT.

This clonotype was detected many times. The chain joins TRBV7-6 to TRBJ1-1; D is unclear. Germline V gene lookup returns CDR1 SGHVS and CDR2 FNYEAQ. The V gene lost 1 base and the J gene lost 0 bases, with 9 bases spanning the gap. There are 15 residues in the CDR3. CDR3 sequence reads: CASSLGEGLNTEAFF. Here the CDR3 DNA reads TGTGCCAGCAGCTTAGGCGAGGGATTGAACACTGAAGCTTTCTTT.

The J gene is TRBJ2-3, the V gene TRBV7-2, with 9 bases lining up with TRBD2. There are 16 residues in the CDR3. Per germline, CDR1 SGHTA and CDR2 FQGNSA. Trimming removed 4 bases from V and 4 bases from J; junction bases left unmatched: 9. The CDR3 reads CASSSGLALGADTQYF. CDR3 sequence (DNA): TGTGCCAGCAGCTCAGGACTAGCGCTAGGCGCAGATACGCAGTATTTT.

The chain uses TRBV12-5 and TRBJ2-1; D gene ambiguous. The germline V gene has CDR1 LGHNT and CDR2 FRNRAP. Trimming removed 0 bases at V and 7 bases at J, with 10 bases between. The length of the CDR3 is 14 residues. The CDR3 protein is CASGLVQKRNEQFF. In nucleotides, the CDR3 is TGTGCTAGTGGTTTGGTACAAAAACGTAATGAGCAGTTCTTC.

This clonotype was counted at least ten times. This sequence joins TRBV7-2 and TRBJ2-1; the match to TRBD2 covers 13 bases. The CDR3 has 17 residues. J was trimmed by 0 bases and V by 4 bases; bases with no gene match: 3. Per germline, CDR1 SGHTA and CDR2 FQGNSA. This chain's CDR3 is CASSWRLAGGSYNEQFF. Here the CDR3 DNA reads TGTGCCAGCAGCTGGAGACTAGCGGGGGGCTCCTACAATGAGCAGTTCTTC.

This clonotype was observed a few times. The chain carries TRBV4-1 and TRBJ2-4, with a weak D call TRBD2 (6 bases). Germline CDR1 MGHRA, CDR2 YSYEKL. Deletions cut 6 bases from V and 0 bases from J, with 15 bases between. The CDR3 spans 16 residues. CDR3 protein: CASRPLGAGAKNIQYF. The CDR3 DNA reads TGCGCCAGCAGACCCCTGGGAGCGGGAGCCAAAAACATTCAGTACTTC.

The sample holds a few counts of this clonotype. V is TRBV7-9 and J is TRBJ2-3, with D possibly being TRBD2 (5 bases). This CDR3 comprises 16 residues. Between the trimmed V and J ends, which lost 8 bases and 2 bases, there was a span of 20 bases. Per germline, CDR1 SEHNR and CDR2 FQNEAQ (reference sequence). CDR3 nucleotide sequence: TGTGCCAGCGCCCGGCAGAGGGCCTCGGTCACAGATACGCAGTATTTT. It yields the protein CASARQRASVTDTQYF.

V usage is TRBV4-2 and J usage is TRBJ2-7, with a possible D match to TRBD1 (6 bases). The V gene's germline CDR1 is LGHNA and CDR2 YNFKEQ. The germline V and J ends were trimmed by 4 bases and 5 bases, with 18 bases remaining between them. The CDR3 consists of 15 residues. The CDR3 DNA follows: TGTGCCAGCAGCCCCAGGACAGCCCTTAACCACGAGCAGTACTTC. Protein: CASSPRTALNHEQYF.